These 17 T cell receptor beta chains share one sample of origin, sequenced in a study of cytomegalovirus exposure and HLA in healthy donors. Primers: 60 Vbeta forward and 13 Jbeta reverse. Produced via immunoSEQ multiplex PCR; TCRdb's table is partial and in-frame only. The repertoire holds roughly 200,000 clones, with over 70% as singletons. Sample: PBMCs. The receptors here all came from a woman aged 55-69 years in good health and CMV-seropositive.

Written as DNA, the CDR3 is TGTGCCAGCAGCCTACCGGGACTAGCGGGGGATACGCAGTATTTT. Amino acid sequence: CASSLPGLAGDTQYF. The chain combines TRBV7-2 with TRBJ2-3, with 13 bases that match TRBD2. J gave up 6 bases and V 5 bases, and 5 bases lay outside the gene matches. The CDR3 has 15 residues. Germline V CDR1 and CDR2: SGHTA, FQGNSA.

The chain links TRBV6-1 to TRBJ2-4, with TRBD2 as a possible D gene (5 bases). CDR1 MNHNS and CDR2 SASEGT come from the germline V gene. There are 17 residues in the CDR3. The V gene lost 2 bases and the J gene lost 3 bases, with 17 bases spanning the gap. CDR3 bases: TGTGCCAGCAGTGAAACAAATAGCCGGGGAGTCAAAAACATTCAGTACTTC. Residues: CASSETNSRGVKNIQYF.

The chain joins TRBV7-8 to TRBJ2-7; TRBD1 matches 9 bases. CDR1 and CDR2 from the germline V gene are SGHVS and FQNEAQ. The CDR3 consists of 18 residues. V lost 4 bases and J lost 3; bases outside the gene matches: 16. CDR3 loop: CASSWDRVMIKGVYEQYF. In nucleotides, the CDR3 is TGTGCCAGCAGCTGGGACAGGGTGATGATAAAAGGAGTCTACGAGCAGTACTTC.

The chain links TRBV6-5 to TRBJ1-2, with D possibly TRBD1 on 5 matching bases. Trimming pared 2 bases from V and 4 bases from J, leaving 11 bases between. The CDR3 length is 14 residues. CDR1 is MNHEY, CDR2 SVGAGI, per germline. The CDR3 here is CASSYGGDLYGYTF. The CDR3 coding sequence is TGTGCCAGCAGTTACGGCGGGGACCTCTATGGCTACACCTTC.

On this clone itself: The junction departs from germline at one end; a sequencing error may be responsible. The rearrangement joins TRBV4-2 to TRBJ2-3; tentative D call: TRBD2 (5 bases). From germline, CDR1 is LGHNA and CDR2 YNFKEQ. The CDR3 contains 16 residues. The CDR3: CASSQETTSSTDTQCF. Here the CDR3 DNA reads TGTGCCAGCAGCCAAGAAACTACATCTAGCACAGATACGCAGTGTTTT.

This clone was picked up a small number of times. The DNA of the CDR3 is TGTGCCAGCAGCTTAGTGACAGGGGGCACTGAAGCTTTCTTT. As protein: CASSLVTGGTEAFF. The rearrangement links TRBV11-2 to TRBJ1-1; TRBD1 matches 9 bases. This CDR3 has 14 residues. V lost 1 base, J lost 4 bases, and 1 base stayed unmatched. Germline V gene sequence: CDR1 SGHAT, CDR2 FQNNGV.

This chain connects TRBV27 to TRBJ2-7; TRBD1 might be the D (6 bases). The V end lost 5 bases, the J end lost 4 bases, and 12 bases lay between the germline ends. CDR1 and CDR2 from the germline V gene are MNHEY and SMNVEV (reference sequence). The CDR3 totals 13 residues. For the CDR3, the DNA is TGTGCCAGCAGTCCGACGGGACATTACGAGCAGTACTTC. Its translation: CASSPTGHYEQYF.

This clone has a handful of counts. J is TRBJ2-5 and V is TRBV28; D might be TRBD2 (6 bases). The CDR3 extends over 13 amino acids. V shed 5 bases and J shed 6 bases, with 13 bases lying between them. Germline CDR1 reads MDHEN; CDR2 reads SYDVKM. The DNA of the CDR3 is TGTGCCAGCAGTATACTAGCAAGGAAGACCCAGTACTTC. This sequence encodes CASSILARKTQYF.

The rearrangement links TRBV5-1 to TRBJ2-1; TRBD2 agrees at 8 bases. The germline CDR1 and CDR2 sequences are SGHRS and YFSETQ. The junction had 7 bases not matched to a gene; V was cut back by 6 bases and J by 8 bases. There are 13 residues in the CDR3. The CDR3 nucleotides read TGCGCCAGCATGCCATCGACTAGCGATGAGCAGTTCTTC. It translates to CASMPSTSDEQFF.

V and J are TRBV7-9 and TRBJ2-3; 14 bases are shared with TRBD2. CDR3 length: 18 residues. With V trimmed by 5 bases and J by 4 bases, 11 bases remained unmatched. The germline V gene encodes CDR1 SEHNR and CDR2 FQNEAQ (reference sequence). For the CDR3, the DNA is TGTGCCAGCAGCGCCTCGACTAGCGGGAGGGCCAGTGCAGATACGCAGTATTTT. As protein: CASSASTSGRASADTQYF.

The CDR3 here is CASSLGPQPQHF. The CDR3 DNA is TGTGCCAGCAGCTTAGGGCCTCAGCCCCAGCATTTT. J is TRBJ1-5 and V is TRBV7-9; D call uncertain. The CDR3 is 12 residues long. Deletions cut 1 base from V and 6 bases from J, with 4 bases between. CDR1 SEHNR and CDR2 FQNEAQ come from the germline V gene (reference sequence).

V is TRBV9 and J is TRBJ1-2; D gene ambiguous. The CDR3 contains 14 residues. Germline CDR1 is SGDLS and CDR2 is YYNGEE. Between the trimmed V and J ends, which lost 0 bases and 2 bases, there was a span of 8 bases. CDR3 coding DNA: TGTGCCAGCAGCGTAGTAGCCGCCAACTATGGCTACACCTTC. Translation: CASSVVAANYGYTF. Using reference TRBV9 and TRBJ1-2 for the parts outside the CDR3, the full variable domain is DSGVTQTPKHLITATGQRVTLRCSPRSGDLSVYWYQQSLDQGLQFLIQYYNGEERAKGNILERFSAQQFPDLHSELNLSSLELGDSALYFCASSVVAANYGYTFGSGTRLTVV.

This chain links TRBV30 with TRBJ1-3; unclear D gene. The CDR3 sequence is 13 residues long. The ends were cut back, 0 bases at V and 4 bases at J, with 7 bases in the middle. The germline V gene encodes CDR1 GTSNPN and CDR2 SVGIG (reference sequence). CDR3 sequence (DNA): TGTGCCTGGAGTGTAGCGGACGGAAACACCATATATTTT. Its translation: CAWSVADGNTIYF.

The genes are TRBV19 and TRBJ1-3; D perhaps matches TRBD1 (6 bases). Trimming stripped 4 bases from V and 1 base from J, with 17 bases between. The CDR3 extends over 17 amino acids. From germline, CDR1 is LNHDA and CDR2 SQIVND (reference sequence). CDR3 in amino acids: CASSTFFGQKSGNTIYF. CDR3 bases: TGTGCCAGTAGTACCTTTTTCGGACAGAAGTCTGGAAACACCATATATTTT.

J is TRBJ2-1 and V is TRBV14; TRBD1 agrees at 7 bases. This CDR3 spans 17 amino acids. With V trimmed by 4 bases and J by 0 bases, 9 bases remained unmatched. Germline lookup yields CDR1 SGHDN and CDR2 FVKESK. The CDR3 DNA reads as TGTGCCAGCAGCCTAAACTACAGGGGTAGCTCCTACAATGAGCAGTTCTTC. Its protein product is CASSLNYRGSSYNEQFF.

The CDR3 DNA reads TGTGCCAGCAGACCCGGGACAGCCACAGATACGCAGTATTTT. It codes for CASRPGTATDTQYF. The chain employs TRBV6-6 and TRBJ2-3, with 7 nucleotides matching TRBD1. With 6 bases clipped from V and 2 bases from J, the junction kept 5 bases outside the gene matches. Germline V gene sequence: CDR1 MNHNY, CDR2 SVGAGI (reference sequence). The CDR3 has 14 amino acids.

DNA of the CDR3: TGTGCCATCAGTGAGGCAGACAGGGGAGCCTACAATGAGCAGTTCTTC. It specifies CAISEADRGAYNEQFF. The gene calls are TRBV10-3 and TRBJ2-1; the match to TRBD1 covers 8 bases. Germline V gene lookup returns CDR1 ENHRY and CDR2 SYGVKD. Losses at the gene ends were 2 bases for V and 2 bases for J; bases not matched to a gene: 5. The CDR3 covers 16 residues.